One sample yielded the 27 T cell receptor beta chains listed below, sequenced in a study of cytomegalovirus exposure and HLA in healthy donors. PCR was performed using 60 Vbeta and 13 Jbeta primers. TCRdb keeps only in-frame clones here, not all; method: immunoSEQ multiplex PCR. This sample's clone table lists 150,000 to 200,000 clones. The specimen was PBMCs. These receptors all come from a woman between 55 and 75 years old in good health and CMV-seronegative.

J is TRBJ1-2 and V is TRBV25-1, with TRBD1 matching 8 bases. CDR1 is MGHDK, CDR2 SYGVNS, per germline. V dropped 3 bases and J dropped 0; count of bases not matched to a gene: 9. The CDR3 loop spans 17 amino acids. The DNA for the CDR3 is TGTGCCAGCAGTGATACCAGGGGGCGGTCGGCTAACTATGGCTACACCTTC. It encodes CASSDTRGRSANYGYTF.

The chain uses TRBV21-1 and TRBJ1-1; the table gives TRBD1 as D, unverified against the DNA. TRBV21-1 is an annotated pseudogene. The CDR3 spans 14 residues. The CDR3 nucleotides read TGTGCCAGCAGCAAAGACAGGGGGCGCACTGAAGCTTTCTTT. This gives the protein CASSKDRGRTEAFF.

The chain recombines TRBV30 with TRBJ1-4; perhaps TRBD1 as D (5 bases). Germline V gives CDR1 GTSNPN, CDR2 SVGIG (reference sequence). Trimming left V 4 bases short and J 4 bases short, with 10 bases between. The CDR3 runs 13 residues. Here the CDR3 DNA reads TGTGCCTGGAAGGCAGGGAATAATGAAAAACTGTTTTTT. It is translated as CAWKAGNNEKLFF.

The V call is TRBV9, the J call TRBJ2-1, with TRBD2 as a possible D gene (6 bases). The CDR3 loop spans 15 amino acids. Looked up from germline, CDR1 is SGDLS and CDR2 is YYNGEE. Trimming removed 4 bases at V and 7 bases at J, with 18 bases between. CDR3 nucleotide sequence: TGTGCCAGCAGCCTCCTGACGGGAGTGGAGAATGAGCAGTTCTTC. This codes for CASSLLTGVENEQFF.

J is TRBJ2-7 and V is TRBV14, with 8 positions matching TRBD2. Looked up from germline, CDR1 is SGHDN and CDR2 is FVKESK. The ends lost 0 bases at V and 2 bases at J; junction bases unmatched: 6. There are 16 residues in the CDR3. The CDR3 region is CASSQEEGRGAYEQYF. The CDR3 DNA is TGTGCCAGCAGCCAAGAGGAAGGGCGGGGGGCCTACGAGCAGTACTTC.

V is TRBV7-9 and J is TRBJ1-2; D is ambiguous. The CDR3 spans 12 residues. Germline-derived CDR1 and CDR2 are SEHNR and FQNEAQ (reference sequence). With 2 bases removed from V and 6 bases from J, the gap between germline ends came to 7 bases. The CDR3 sequence: CASSLWRDGYTF. The CDR3 nucleotides are TGTGCCAGCAGCTTATGGAGGGATGGCTACACCTTC.

V usage is TRBV7-2 and J usage is TRBJ2-3, with D hard to call. In germline, CDR1 is SGHTA, CDR2 FQGNSA. The CDR3 is 13 amino acids. With 1 base removed from V and 4 bases from J, the gap between germline ends came to 6 bases. This CDR3 reads CASSLGHADTQYF. The CDR3 DNA is TGTGCCAGCAGCTTAGGTCATGCAGATACGCAGTATTTT. Full variable domain (outside the CDR3, taken from reference TRBV7-2 and TRBJ2-3): GAGVSQSPSNKVTEKGKDVELRCDPISGHTALYWYRQSLGQGLEFLIYFQGNSAPDKSGLPSDRFSAERTGGSVSTLTIQRTQQEDSAVYLCASSLGHADTQYFGPGTRLTVL.

This sequence joins TRBV14 and TRBJ2-5; D is uncertain. The J call may be mistaken, given a closer DNA end match to TRBJ2-7. Germline-derived CDR1 and CDR2 are SGHDN and FVKESK. This CDR3 contains 13 residues. CDR3 protein: CASSPQRRSEQYF. The CDR3 nucleotides are TGTGCCAGCAGCCCTCAGCGTAGGAGCGAGCAGTACTTC.

The chain recombines TRBV7-6 with TRBJ2-7; 9 nucleotides align to TRBD2. Germline V CDR1 and CDR2: SGHVS, FNYEAQ. The CDR3 is 15 amino acids. With 2 bases clipped from V and 2 bases from J, the junction kept 4 bases outside the gene matches. CDR3 sequence (DNA): TGTGCCAGCAGCTTACAGTCTAGCGGGACCTACGAGCAGTACTTC. Protein sequence: CASSLQSSGTYEQYF. Looking up the rest from reference TRBV7-6 and TRBJ2-7 gives the full variable domain: GAGVSQSPRYKVTKRGQDVALRCDPISGHVSLYWYRQALGQGPEFLTYFNYEAQQDKSGLPNDRFSAERPEGSISTLTIQRTEQRDSAMYRCASSLQSSGTYEQYFGPGTRLTVT.

This chain links TRBV7-2 with TRBJ1-2; 8 bases map to TRBD1. The germline V gene encodes CDR1 SGHTA and CDR2 FQGNSA. Trimming took 5 bases from V and 8 from J; bases not matched to a gene: 4. The CDR3 length is 12 residues. CDR3 bases: TGTGCCAGCAGCCAGACAGGGGTCGGCTACACCTTC. Its protein product is CASSQTGVGYTF.

The rearrangement uses TRBV2 and TRBJ2-1; 8 bases line up with TRBD2. This CDR3 is 12 amino acids long. With V trimmed by 8 bases and J by 8 bases, 5 bases remained unmatched. Germline assignment: CDR1 SNHLY and CDR2 FYNNEI. The CDR3 loop is CASREGRDEQFF. CDR3 nucleotide sequence: TGTGCCAGCCGGGAGGGCCGGGATGAGCAGTTCTTC.

V is TRBV29-1 and J is TRBJ2-2, with D uncertain. The CDR3 has 16 amino acids. The ends were cut back, 2 bases at V and 0 bases at J, with 13 bases in the middle. The germline V gene encodes CDR1 SQVTM and CDR2 ANQGSEA. CDR3: CSVELKQNANTGELFF. The DNA for the CDR3 is TGCAGCGTTGAACTTAAACAGAACGCGAACACCGGGGAGCTGTTTTTT.

This clone is labeled medium-sized based on frequency. V gene TRBV7-9 combines with J gene TRBJ1-5; D ambiguous. The germline V and J ends were trimmed by 5 bases and 5 bases, with 10 bases remaining between them. The CDR3 extends over 13 amino acids. Germline CDR1 and CDR2: SEHNR and FQNEAQ (reference sequence). CDR3 sequence reads: CASSMRLDQPQHF. The CDR3 region has the DNA TGTGCCAGCAGCATGAGGTTGGATCAGCCCCAGCATTTT.

The rearrangement links TRBV29-1 to TRBJ2-3; D may be TRBD2 (6 bases). Germline V gives CDR1 SQVTM, CDR2 ANQGSEA. The V end lost 4 bases, the J end lost 0 bases, and 26 bases lay between the germline ends. CDR3 length: 19 amino acids. Here the CDR3 reads CSVGINGGLGKSSTDTQYF. The CDR3, as DNA: TGCAGCGTTGGGATCAACGGGGGATTGGGTAAATCTAGCACAGATACGCAGTATTTT.

Written as DNA, the CDR3 is TGCGCCAGCAGCTCCCGGACAGGTCTTAATGAGCAGTTCTTC. It translates to CASSSRTGLNEQFF. The rearrangement joins TRBV5-1 to TRBJ2-1; TRBD1 matches at 7 bases. The CDR3 covers 14 residues. V lost 3 bases to trimming and J lost 7 bases; unmatched junction nucleotides: 7. The V gene's germline CDR1 is SGHRS and CDR2 YFSETQ.

As to this clone: Other DNA variants within this sample encode the same CDR3. The rearrangement uses TRBV4-1 and TRBJ1-2, with D perhaps TRBD1 (6 bases). CDR3 length equals 13 residues. Germline assignment: CDR1 MGHRA and CDR2 YSYEKL. V lost 4 bases and J 4 bases, leaving 10 bases between the germline ends. CDR3 nucleotides: TGCGCCAGCAGCCTGGCAGGGGTCTATGGCTACACCTTC. Its protein is CASSLAGVYGYTF.

This chain uses TRBV6-5 with TRBJ2-2; the D is unclear. Germline-derived CDR1 and CDR2 are MNHEY and SVGAGI. Trimming cost V 4 bases and J 5 bases, with 8 bases left between them. The CDR3 spans 13 residues. The CDR3 sequence is CASSSPGTGELFF. CDR3 nucleotides: TGTGCCAGCAGTTCTCCGGGTACCGGGGAGCTGTTTTTT.

The V call is TRBV28, the J call TRBJ1-4; D might be TRBD1 (5 bases). CDR3 size: 13 residues. V was trimmed by 10 bases and J by 8 bases, leaving 17 bases between them. Germline V CDR1 and CDR2: MDHEN, SYDVKM. The CDR3 sequence: CATVQGGEEKLFF. In DNA, the CDR3 is TGTGCCACCGTTCAGGGAGGGGAAGAAAAACTGTTTTTT. The full variable domain, completed using reference TRBV28 and TRBJ1-4, is DVKVTQSSRYLVKRTGEKVFLECVQDMDHENMFWYRQDPGLGLRLIYFSYDVKMKEKGDIPEGYSVSREKKERFSLILESASTNQTSMYLCATVQGGEEKLFFGSGTQLSVL.

The CDR3 spells CASSPTKEGRAPLAKNIQYF. CDR3 in DNA: TGCGCCAGCAGCCCAACAAAGGAGGGCAGGGCCCCTCTAGCCAAAAACATTCAGTACTTC. V and J are TRBV4-1 and TRBJ2-4, with D perhaps matching TRBD2 (6 bases). V gave up 4 bases and J gave up 0 bases, with 25 bases separating them. The germline CDR1 and CDR2 sequences are MGHRA and YSYEKL. The CDR3 sequence is 20 residues long.

The chain carries TRBV25-1 and TRBJ1-3; D is perhaps TRBD1 (5 bases). CDR3 length: 15 amino acids. Looked up from germline, CDR1 is MGHDK and CDR2 is SYGVNS. V was clipped by 2 bases and J by 2 bases, with 10 bases between them. The CDR3 nucleotides are TGTGCCAGCAGTGAAGGGGGGATCGCTGGAAACACCATATATTTT. This codes for CASSEGGIAGNTIYF.

The chain joins TRBV20-1 to TRBJ2-1; tentative D call: TRBD2 (6 bases). CDR3 length equals 10 residues. The germline gives CDR1 DFQATT, CDR2 SNEGSKA (reference sequence). The CDR3 DNA is TGCAGGGAAGCGGCGGGGGAGCAGTTCTTC. Residues: CREAAGEQFF.

The chain is built from TRBV5-1 and TRBJ1-6; D not resolved. The V end lost 1 base, the J end lost 0 bases, and 17 bases lay between the germline ends. Germline lookup yields CDR1 SGHRS and CDR2 YFSETQ. The CDR3 length is 19 residues. The CDR3 protein is CASSLLERRPSSYNSPLHF. For the CDR3, the DNA is TGCGCCAGCAGCTTGCTAGAAAGGCGTCCAAGCTCCTATAATTCACCCCTCCACTTT. The full variable domain, completed using reference TRBV5-1 and TRBJ1-6, is KAGVTQTPRYLIKTRGQQVTLSCSPISGHRSVSWYQQTPGQGLQFLFEYFSETQRNKGNFPGRFSGRQFSNSRSEMNVSTLELGDSALYLCASSLLERRPSSYNSPLHFGNGTRLTVT.

The CDR3 here is CASSSGTGTDTQYF. CDR3 nucleotide sequence: TGTGCCAGCAGTTCCGGGACAGGGACAGATACGCAGTATTTT. The chain joins TRBV7-9 to TRBJ2-3; 9 bases match TRBD1. The CDR3 is made up of 14 amino acids. The V and J ends lost 6 bases and 3 bases, in that order; junction bases with no gene match: 4. The germline CDR1 and CDR2 sequences are SEHNR and FQNEAQ (reference sequence). The complete variable domain, with remaining parts taken from reference TRBV7-9 and TRBJ2-3, reads DTGVSQNPRHKITKRGQNVTFRCDPISEHNRLYWYRQTLGQGPEFLTYFQNEAQLEKSRLLSDRFSAERPKGSFSTLEIQRTEQGDSAMYLCASSSGTGTDTQYFGPGTRLTVL.

The V gene is TRBV5-1, the J gene TRBJ2-3; D not certain. The CDR3 length is 15 residues. V gave up 6 bases and J gave up 0 bases, with 14 bases separating them. Germline CDR1 SGHRS, CDR2 YFSETQ. The CDR3 reads CASTSSGASTDTQYF. The CDR3 bases are TGCGCCAGCACCTCGAGTGGAGCAAGCACAGATACGCAGTATTTT.

The V and J genes are TRBV7-6 and TRBJ1-1; D not certain. Looked up from germline, CDR1 is SGHVS and CDR2 is FNYEAQ. The CDR3 is 14 residues long. The ends were cut back, 1 base at V and 0 bases at J, with 6 bases in the middle. The CDR3 loop is CASSLVEMNTEAFF. CDR3 sequence (DNA): TGTGCCAGCAGCTTAGTAGAGATGAACACTGAAGCTTTCTTT.

The chain combines TRBV11-3 with TRBJ2-1; D ambiguous. Germline CDR1 SGHNT, CDR2 YENEEA. The CDR3 loop spans 15 amino acids. The germline V and J ends were trimmed by 1 base and 4 bases, with 11 bases remaining between them. Here the CDR3 reads CASSLGPPTYNEQFF. DNA for the CDR3: TGTGCCAGCAGCTTAGGCCCCCCGACATACAATGAGCAGTTCTTC.

The chain is built from TRBV11-1 and TRBJ2-7; 9 bases match TRBD1. Looked up from germline, CDR1 is SGHAT and CDR2 is FQDESV (reference sequence). This CDR3 region has 16 residues. V lost 3 bases, J lost 1 base, and 7 bases stayed unmatched. The CDR3 spells CASSFADRGISYEQYF. CDR3 nucleotides: TGTGCCAGCAGCTTCGCCGACAGGGGGATATCCTACGAGCAGTACTTC.